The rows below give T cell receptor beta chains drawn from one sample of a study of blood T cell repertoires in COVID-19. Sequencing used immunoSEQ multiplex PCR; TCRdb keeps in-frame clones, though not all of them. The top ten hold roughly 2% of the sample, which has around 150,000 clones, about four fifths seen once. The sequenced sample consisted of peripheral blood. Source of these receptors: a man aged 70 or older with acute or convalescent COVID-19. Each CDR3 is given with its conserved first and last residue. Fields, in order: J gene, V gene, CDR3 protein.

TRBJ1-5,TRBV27,CASRGTGVQPQHF
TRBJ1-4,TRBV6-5,CASRGGNEKLFF
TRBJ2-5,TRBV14,CASSQGRVIPQETQYF
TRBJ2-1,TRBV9,CASSVEGTSGGFNEQFF
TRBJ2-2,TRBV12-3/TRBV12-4,CASSRDLTGELFF
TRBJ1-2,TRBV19,CASSIQQGESGYTF
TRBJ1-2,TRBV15,CATSLLPTGDYGYTF
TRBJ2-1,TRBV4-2,CASSQDAQGSGEQFF
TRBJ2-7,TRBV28,CASSLGAQGANEQYF
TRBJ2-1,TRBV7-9,CASSFTGTSGMSYNEQFF
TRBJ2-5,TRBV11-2,CASSPQRGGQETQYF
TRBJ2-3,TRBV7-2,CASSLGQFTDTQYF
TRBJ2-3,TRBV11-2,CASSLATSGFTDTQYF
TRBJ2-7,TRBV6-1,CASSEKGDRTIYEQYF
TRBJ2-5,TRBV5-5,CASSSLTGFETQYF
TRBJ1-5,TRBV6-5,CASSSQDQPQHF
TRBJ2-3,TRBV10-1,CASSEGFSGGADTQYF
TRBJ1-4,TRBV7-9,CASSPRGVGNEKLFF
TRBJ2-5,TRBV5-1,CASTTGRGQETQYF
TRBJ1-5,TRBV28,CASSLVDSYSNQPQHF
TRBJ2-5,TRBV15,CATSSTWTSGSKTQYF
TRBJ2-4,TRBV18,CASSPGHSSLVAKNIQYF
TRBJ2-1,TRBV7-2,CASSLAGLGGYNEQFF
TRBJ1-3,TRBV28,CASSLDLGLANSGNTIYF
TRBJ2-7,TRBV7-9,CASSFRALALNEQYF
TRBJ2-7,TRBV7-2,CASSFSGQGGGEQYF
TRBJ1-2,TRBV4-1,CASSQQQGAYGYTF
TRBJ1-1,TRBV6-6,CASSLTGAMNTEAFF
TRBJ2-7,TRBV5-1,CASSVAGGAYYEQYF